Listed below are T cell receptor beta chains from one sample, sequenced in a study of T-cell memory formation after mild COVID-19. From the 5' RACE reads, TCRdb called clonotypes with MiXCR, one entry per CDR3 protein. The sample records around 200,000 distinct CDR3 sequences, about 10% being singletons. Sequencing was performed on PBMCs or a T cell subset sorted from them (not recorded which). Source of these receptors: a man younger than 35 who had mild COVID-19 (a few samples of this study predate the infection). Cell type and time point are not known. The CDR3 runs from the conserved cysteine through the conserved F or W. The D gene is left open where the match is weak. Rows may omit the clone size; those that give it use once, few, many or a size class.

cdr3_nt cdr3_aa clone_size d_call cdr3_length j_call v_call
TGTGCCAGCATCCCCCGACTAGCGGGGGGCATAAGCACAGATACGCAGTATTTT CASIPRLAGGISTDTQYF . TRBD2 18 TRBJ2-3 TRBV6-2/TRBV6-3
TGCAGTGCTAGCGGCAGGGCGAGCCCCTCCAACGAGCAGTACTTC CSASGRASPSNEQYF few . 15 TRBJ2-7 TRBV20-1
TGTGCCAGCGGGACTATCGGAGAGACCCAGTACTTC CASGTIGETQYF few TRBD2 12 TRBJ2-5 TRBV2
TGCAGTGCTAGAGTCGTATCCCCTTTGTACAATGAGCAGTTCTTC CSARVVSPLYNEQFF . . 15 TRBJ2-1 TRBV20-1
TGTGCCAGCAGCCCGACTAGCGGGGGGATGGATACGCAGTATTTT CASSPTSGGMDTQYF few TRBD2 15 TRBJ2-3 TRBV5-4
TGCAGCGTTGAAGACACACCGAGTAGTGAAAAACTGTTTTTT CSVEDTPSSEKLFF . . 14 TRBJ1-4 TRBV29-1
TGTGCCAGCAGTCGCCGCTGGGACAGGGGAGTTAGGGTGGAAGAGACCCAGTACTTC CASSRRWDRGVRVEETQYF few TRBD1 19 TRBJ2-5 TRBV6-5
TGTGCCAGCAGCTCTACAGGGGTGGGTGTAACCCAGTACTTC CASSSTGVGVTQYF . TRBD1 14 TRBJ2-5 TRBV7-3
TGCGCCAGCAGCTTGGGGCCAGACTACGAGCAGTACTTC CASSLGPDYEQYF few . 13 TRBJ2-7 TRBV5-1
TGCAGTGCCCGTGAAGGATCTAGCACAGATACGCAGTATTTT CSAREGSSTDTQYF . . 14 TRBJ2-3 TRBV20-1
TGTGCCAGCGGGTCCTACGAGCAGTACTTC CASGSYEQYF few . 10 TRBJ2-7 TRBV3-1
TGTGCCAGCAGCAAACAGAACCGCTACGAGCAGTACTTC CASSKQNRYEQYF few . 13 TRBJ2-7 TRBV5-4
TGTGCCAGCAGCTTACGCCTCGGGGTAGCGGGGTTGGAGACCCAGTACTTC CASSLRLGVAGLETQYF . TRBD2 17 TRBJ2-5 TRBV13
TGCGCCAGCAGCTTCCAACAGGGCTCCGGGGAGCTGTTTTTT CASSFQQGSGELFF many . 14 TRBJ2-2 TRBV5-1
TGCGCCAGCAGCTTGGCCGGTTTGGGATCAGATACGCAGTATTTT CASSLAGLGSDTQYF few . 15 TRBJ2-3 TRBV5-1
TGTGCCTGGTCAAACACGGGCCTCAATCAGCCCCAGCATTTT CAWSNTGLNQPQHF . . 14 TRBJ1-5 TRBV30
TGTGCCAGCAGCTTGGCCCCGTTAGCGAACACTGAAGCTTTCTTT CASSLAPLANTEAFF few . 15 TRBJ1-1 TRBV5-6
TGTGCCAGCAGCAACGACGGTAATAGCAATCAGCCCCAGCATTTT CASSNDGNSNQPQHF few . 15 TRBJ1-5 TRBV6-5
TGTGCCAGCAGCGACGGACCGAGGGATGGCTACACCTTC CASSDGPRDGYTF few . 13 TRBJ1-2 TRBV9
TGTGCCAGCAGCTTAGGTGTCATAAGCAATCAGCCCCAGCATTTT CASSLGVISNQPQHF few . 15 TRBJ1-5 TRBV7-8
TGCAGCGTCGAACCAGTGGACAGGGCTTTAGGGGAGCAGTTCTTC CSVEPVDRALGEQFF . TRBD1 15 TRBJ2-1 TRBV29-1
TGCGCCAGCAGCTTGTATGGGATCTCTGGAAACACCATATATTTT CASSLYGISGNTIYF . . 15 TRBJ1-3 TRBV5-1
TGCAGTGCTAGAGTGGACAGATATTCACCCCTCCACTTT CSARVDRYSPLHF . . 13 TRBJ1-6 TRBV20-1
TGCAGCGTGCACAGGGGTTCGGGAGATACGCAGTATTTT CSVHRGSGDTQYF few TRBD1 13 TRBJ2-3 TRBV29-1
TGTGCCACCAGTGATAAGTCCACTAGCACAGATACGCAGTATTTT CATSDKSTSTDTQYF once . 15 TRBJ2-3 TRBV24-1
TGCGCCAGCAGCCAAGATCTCGTGACAGGGAGTCAGTCACCCCTCCACTTT CASSQDLVTGSQSPLHF . TRBD1 17 TRBJ1-6 TRBV4-1
TGTGCCAGCAGCCGGGTGGGAGGGCGCGTAGAGCAGTACTTC CASSRVGGRVEQYF . TRBD2 14 TRBJ2-7 TRBV7-9